The TCR beta chain under discussion was sequenced for a study of T cells after yellow fever vaccination. Findings and caveats of the study: Clones from primary vaccination mostly reappeared after the booster (96% CD4, about 85% CD8). FACS-sorted repertoires might harbor abundant contaminating clonotypes from the bulk population.

The V gene's germline CDR1 is MNHNS and CDR2 SASEGT. This CDR3 is built from 13 residues. V lost 10 bases and J 8 bases, leaving 20 bases between the germline ends. TCRdb reprocessed the 5' RACE reads via MiXCR and lists one record per CDR3 protein. Counted here are hundreds of thousands of distinct CDR3 sequences, 15% to 20% occurring once; the ten biggest clones make up 18%. This clonotype was recorded at least ten times. Its antigen is undetermined. This chain joins TRBV6-1 and TRBJ1-1; D perhaps matches TRBD1 (6 bases). The sample here was PBMCs, taken before the yellow fever booster vaccination. The receptor was derived from a man in his late teens or twenties who received the YFV17D yellow fever vaccine. DNA of the CDR3: TGTGCCACCTCCGAGGGAGACAGGTCCGAAGCTTTCTTT. As protein: CATSEGDRSEAFF.